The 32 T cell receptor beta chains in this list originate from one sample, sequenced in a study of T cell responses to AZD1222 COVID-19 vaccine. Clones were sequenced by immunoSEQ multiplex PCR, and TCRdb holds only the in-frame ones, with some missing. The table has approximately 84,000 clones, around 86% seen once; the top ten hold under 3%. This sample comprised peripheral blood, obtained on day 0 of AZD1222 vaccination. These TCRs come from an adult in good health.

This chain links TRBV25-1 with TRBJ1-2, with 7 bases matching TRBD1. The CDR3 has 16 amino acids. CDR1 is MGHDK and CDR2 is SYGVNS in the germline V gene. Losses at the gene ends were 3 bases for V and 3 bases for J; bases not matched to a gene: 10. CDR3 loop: CASSDLPGGTYYGYTF. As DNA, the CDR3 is TGTGCCAGCAGTGACCTCCCAGGGGGGACGTACTATGGCTACACCTTC.

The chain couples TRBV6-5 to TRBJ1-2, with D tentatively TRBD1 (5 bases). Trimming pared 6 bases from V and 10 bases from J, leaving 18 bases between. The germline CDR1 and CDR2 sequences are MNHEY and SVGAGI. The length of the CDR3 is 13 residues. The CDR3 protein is CASRTGPTGDYTF. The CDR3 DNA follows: TGTGCCAGCAGAACGGGACCAACTGGAGACTACACCTTC.

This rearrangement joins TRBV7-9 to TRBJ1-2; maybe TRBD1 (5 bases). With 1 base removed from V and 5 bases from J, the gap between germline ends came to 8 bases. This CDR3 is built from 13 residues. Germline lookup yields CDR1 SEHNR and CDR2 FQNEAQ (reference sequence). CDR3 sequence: CASSLGQQYGYTF. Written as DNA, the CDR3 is TGTGCCAGCAGCTTAGGACAGCAATATGGCTACACCTTC.

CDR3 region: CASSLGLAGIRFF. The CDR3 nucleotides read TGTGCCAGCAGCTTAGGTCTAGCGGGGATTCGGTTCTTC. This sequence joins TRBV11-1 and TRBJ2-1; TRBD2 matches 9 bases. Per the germline V gene, CDR1 is SGHAT and CDR2 is FQDESV (reference sequence). The V segment lost 1 base and the J segment 15 bases; nucleotides outside the gene matches: 7. This CDR3 spans 13 amino acids.

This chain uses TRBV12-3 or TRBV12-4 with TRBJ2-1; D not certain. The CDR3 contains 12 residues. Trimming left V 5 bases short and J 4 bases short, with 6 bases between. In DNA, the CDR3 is TGTGCCAGCAGTCGATCGTACAATGAGCAGTTCTTC. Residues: CASSRSYNEQFF.

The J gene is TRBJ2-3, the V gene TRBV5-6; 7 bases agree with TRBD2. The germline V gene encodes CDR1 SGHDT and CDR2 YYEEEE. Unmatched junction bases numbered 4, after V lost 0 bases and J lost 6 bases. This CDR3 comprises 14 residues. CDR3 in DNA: TGTGCCAGCAGCTTGGCCGGGGGGACCGATACGCAGTATTTT. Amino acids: CASSLAGGTDTQYF.

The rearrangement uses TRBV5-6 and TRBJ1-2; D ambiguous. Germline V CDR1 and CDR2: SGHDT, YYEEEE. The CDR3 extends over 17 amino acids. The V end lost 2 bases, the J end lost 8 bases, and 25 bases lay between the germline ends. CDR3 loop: CASSFVPARVEFYGYTF. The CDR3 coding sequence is TGTGCCAGCAGCTTTGTACCCGCTAGGGTTGAATTCTACGGCTACACCTTC.

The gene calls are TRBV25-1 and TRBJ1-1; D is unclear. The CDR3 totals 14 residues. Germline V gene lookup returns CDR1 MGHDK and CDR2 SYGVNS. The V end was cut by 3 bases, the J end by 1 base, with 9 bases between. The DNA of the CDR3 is TGTGCCAGCAGTGATCGTTGGAGGAACACTGAAGCTTTCTTT. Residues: CASSDRWRNTEAFF.

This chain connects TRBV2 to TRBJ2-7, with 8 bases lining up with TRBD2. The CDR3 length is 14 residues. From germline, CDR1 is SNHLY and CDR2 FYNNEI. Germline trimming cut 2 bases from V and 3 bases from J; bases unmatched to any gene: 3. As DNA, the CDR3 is TGTGCCAGCAGTGAACCCCGGGGGGGCTACGAGCAGTACTTC. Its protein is CASSEPRGGYEQYF. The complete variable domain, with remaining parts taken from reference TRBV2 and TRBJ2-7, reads EPEVTQTPSHQVTQMGQEVILRCVPISNHLYFYWYRQILGQKVEFLVSFYNNEISEKSEIFDDQFSVERPDGSNFTLKIRSTKLEDSAMYFCASSEPRGGYEQYFGPGTRLTVT.

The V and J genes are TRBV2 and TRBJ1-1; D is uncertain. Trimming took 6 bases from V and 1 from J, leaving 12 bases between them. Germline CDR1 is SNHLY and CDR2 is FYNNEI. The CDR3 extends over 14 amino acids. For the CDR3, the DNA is TGTGCCAGCAGAGACAATGGGTGGAACACTGAAGCTTTCTTT. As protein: CASRDNGWNTEAFF.

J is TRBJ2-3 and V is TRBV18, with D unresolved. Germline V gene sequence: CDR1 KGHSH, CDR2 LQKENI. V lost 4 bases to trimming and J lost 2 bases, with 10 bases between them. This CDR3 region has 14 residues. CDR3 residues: CASSLRQDTDTQYF. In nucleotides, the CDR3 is TGTGCCAGCTCACTAAGACAAGACACAGATACGCAGTATTTT.

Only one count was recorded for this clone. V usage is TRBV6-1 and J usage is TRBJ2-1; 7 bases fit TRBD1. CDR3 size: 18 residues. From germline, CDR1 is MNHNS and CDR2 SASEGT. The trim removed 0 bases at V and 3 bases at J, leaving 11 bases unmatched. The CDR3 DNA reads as TGTGCCAGCAGTGAAGCCATCTCTTCCGGGACAGACTACAATGAGCAGTTCTTC. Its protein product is CASSEAISSGTDYNEQFF.

The CDR3 DNA reads TGTGCCAGCAGTGAATCCGGTTCGAACACTGAAGCTTTCTTT. Translation gives CASSESGSNTEAFF. The chain recombines TRBV25-1 with TRBJ1-1; no firm D call. The ends were cut back, 1 base at V and 1 base at J, with 7 bases in the middle. The germline V gene has CDR1 MGHDK and CDR2 SYGVNS. CDR3 length: 14 amino acids.

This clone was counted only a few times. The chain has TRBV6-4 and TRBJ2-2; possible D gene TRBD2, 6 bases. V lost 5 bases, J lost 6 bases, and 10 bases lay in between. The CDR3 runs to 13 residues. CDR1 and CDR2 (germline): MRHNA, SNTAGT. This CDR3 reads CASSSGVAGELFF. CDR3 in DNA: TGTGCCAGCAGTTCGGGAGTAGCCGGGGAGCTGTTTTTT.

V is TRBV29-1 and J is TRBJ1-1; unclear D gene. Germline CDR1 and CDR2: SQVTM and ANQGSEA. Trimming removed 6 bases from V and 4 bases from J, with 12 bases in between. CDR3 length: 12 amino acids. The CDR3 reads CSVQRVGTEAFF. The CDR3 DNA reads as TGCAGCGTCCAGCGGGTTGGCACTGAAGCTTTCTTT.

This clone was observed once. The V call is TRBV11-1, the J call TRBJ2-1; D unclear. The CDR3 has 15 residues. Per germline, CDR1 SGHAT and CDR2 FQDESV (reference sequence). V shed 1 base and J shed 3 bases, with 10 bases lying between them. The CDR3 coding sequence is TGTGCCAGCAGCTTAGAGGGCGCTAGCTACAATGAGCAGTTCTTC. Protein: CASSLEGASYNEQFF. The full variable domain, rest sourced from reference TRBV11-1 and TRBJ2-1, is EAEVAQSPRYKITEKSQAVAFWCDPISGHATLYWYRQILGQGPELLVQFQDESVVDDSQLPKDRFSAERLKGVDSTLKIQPAELGDSAMYLCASSLEGASYNEQFFGPGTRLTVL.

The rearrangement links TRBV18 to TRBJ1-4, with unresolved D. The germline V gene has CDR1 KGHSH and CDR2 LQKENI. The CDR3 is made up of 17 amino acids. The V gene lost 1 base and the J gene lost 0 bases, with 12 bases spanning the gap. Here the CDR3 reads CASSPRGTIATNEKLFF. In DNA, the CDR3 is TGTGCCAGCTCACCACGGGGTACTATCGCAACTAATGAAAAACTGTTTTTT.

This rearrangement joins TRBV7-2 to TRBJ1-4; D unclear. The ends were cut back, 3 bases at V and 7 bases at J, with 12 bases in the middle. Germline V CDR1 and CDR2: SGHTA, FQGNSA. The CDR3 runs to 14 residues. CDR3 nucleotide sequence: TGTGCCAGCAGCTTTTACTTGGGAGGTGAAAAACTGTTTTTT. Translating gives CASSFYLGGEKLFF. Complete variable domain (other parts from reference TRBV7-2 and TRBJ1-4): GAGVSQSPSNKVTEKGKDVELRCDPISGHTALYWYRQSLGQGLEFLIYFQGNSAPDKSGLPSDRFSAERTGGSVSTLTIQRTQQEDSAVYLCASSFYLGGEKLFFGSGTQLSVL.

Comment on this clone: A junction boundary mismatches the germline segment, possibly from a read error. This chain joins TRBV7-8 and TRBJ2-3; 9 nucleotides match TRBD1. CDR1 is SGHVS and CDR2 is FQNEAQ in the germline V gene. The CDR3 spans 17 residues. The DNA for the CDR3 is TGTGCCAGCAGCTTAGCGTCAGGGACAGGGCGCACAAATACGCAGTATTTT. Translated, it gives CASSLASGTGRTNTQYF.

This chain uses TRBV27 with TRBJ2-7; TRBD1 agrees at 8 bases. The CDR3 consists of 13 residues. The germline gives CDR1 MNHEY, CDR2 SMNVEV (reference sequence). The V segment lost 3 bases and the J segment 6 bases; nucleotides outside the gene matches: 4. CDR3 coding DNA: TGTGCCAGCAGTTTGCAGGGGGCGGGCGAGCAGTACTTC. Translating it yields CASSLQGAGEQYF.

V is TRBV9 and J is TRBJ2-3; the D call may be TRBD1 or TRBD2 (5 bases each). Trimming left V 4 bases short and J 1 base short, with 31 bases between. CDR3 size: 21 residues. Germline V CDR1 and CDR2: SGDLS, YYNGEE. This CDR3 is CASSHSREAVGYIGGTDTQYF. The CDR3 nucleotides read TGTGCCAGCAGCCATTCCCGGGAAGCGGTAGGCTATATAGGGGGCACAGATACGCAGTATTTT.

Here the CDR3 reads CATSRGGNEKLFF. The CDR3 bases are TGTGCCACCAGCAGAGGGGGTAATGAAAAACTGTTTTTT. The rearrangement uses TRBV15 and TRBJ1-4, with D unresolved. In germline, CDR1 is LNHNV, CDR2 YYDKDF (reference sequence). CDR3 length equals 13 residues. Trimming shortened V by 1 base and J by 4 bases, and 4 bases separated the two germline ends. The whole variable domain, remainder taken from reference TRBV15 and TRBJ1-4, is DAMVIQNPRYQVTQFGKPVTLSCSQTLNHNVMYWYQQKSSQAPKLLFHYYDKDFNNEADTPDNFQSRRPNTSFCFLDIRSPGLGDTAMYLCATSRGGNEKLFFGSGTQLSVL.

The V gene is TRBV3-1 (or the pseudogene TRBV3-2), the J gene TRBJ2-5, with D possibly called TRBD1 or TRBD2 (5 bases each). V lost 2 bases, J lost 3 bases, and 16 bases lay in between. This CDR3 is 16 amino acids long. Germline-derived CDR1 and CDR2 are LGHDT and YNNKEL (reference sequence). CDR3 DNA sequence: TGTGCCAGCAGCCAACTAGGATTGGGGGAGAAAGAGACCCAGTACTTC. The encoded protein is CASSQLGLGEKETQYF.

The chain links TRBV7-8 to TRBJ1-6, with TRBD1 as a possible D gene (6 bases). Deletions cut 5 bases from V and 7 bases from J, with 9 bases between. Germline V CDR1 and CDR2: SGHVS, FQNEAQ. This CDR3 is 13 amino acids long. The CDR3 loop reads CASSEQGNSPLHF. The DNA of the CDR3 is TGTGCCAGCAGCGAACAGGGAAATTCACCCCTCCACTTT.

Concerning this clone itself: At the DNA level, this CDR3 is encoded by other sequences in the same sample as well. This CDR3 is CAWSVHRNTEAFF. CDR3 bases: TGTGCCTGGAGTGTACACCGGAACACTGAAGCTTTCTTT. The genes are TRBV30 and TRBJ1-1; no reliable D call. This CDR3 contains 13 residues. Germline CDR1 GTSNPN, CDR2 SVGIG (reference sequence). With 0 bases removed from V and 1 base from J, the gap between germline ends came to 6 bases.

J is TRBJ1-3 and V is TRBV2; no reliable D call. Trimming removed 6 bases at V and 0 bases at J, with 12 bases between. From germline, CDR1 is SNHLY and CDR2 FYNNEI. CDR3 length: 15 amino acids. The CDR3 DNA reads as TGTGCCAGCAGAGCAGAGGCATACTCTGGAAACACCATATATTTT. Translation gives CASRAEAYSGNTIYF.

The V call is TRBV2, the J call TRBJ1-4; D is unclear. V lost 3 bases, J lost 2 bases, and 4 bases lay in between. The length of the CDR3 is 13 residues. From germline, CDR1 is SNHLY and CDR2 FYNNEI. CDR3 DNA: TGTGCCAGCAGTGAGTGGACTAATGAAAAACTGTTTTTT. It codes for CASSEWTNEKLFF.

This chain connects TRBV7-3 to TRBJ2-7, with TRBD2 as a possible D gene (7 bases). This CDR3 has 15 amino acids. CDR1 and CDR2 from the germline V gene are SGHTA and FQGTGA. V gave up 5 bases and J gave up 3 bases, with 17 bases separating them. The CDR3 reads CASSQYGGGDYEQYF. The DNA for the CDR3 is TGTGCCAGCAGCCAATATGGAGGGGGGGACTACGAGCAGTACTTC.

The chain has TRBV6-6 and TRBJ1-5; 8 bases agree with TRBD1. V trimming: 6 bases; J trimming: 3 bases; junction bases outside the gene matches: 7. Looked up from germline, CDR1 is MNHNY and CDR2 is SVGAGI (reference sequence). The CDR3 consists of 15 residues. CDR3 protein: CASRIAGGSNQPQHF. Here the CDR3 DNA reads TGTGCCAGCAGAATCGCAGGGGGCTCCAATCAGCCCCAGCATTTT.

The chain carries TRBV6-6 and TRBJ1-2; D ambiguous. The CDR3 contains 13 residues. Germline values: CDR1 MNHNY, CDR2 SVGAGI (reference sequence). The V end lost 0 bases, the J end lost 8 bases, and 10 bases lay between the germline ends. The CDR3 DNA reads TGTGCCAGCAGTTACTCCGACCCACCAGGCTACACCTTC. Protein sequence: CASSYSDPPGYTF.

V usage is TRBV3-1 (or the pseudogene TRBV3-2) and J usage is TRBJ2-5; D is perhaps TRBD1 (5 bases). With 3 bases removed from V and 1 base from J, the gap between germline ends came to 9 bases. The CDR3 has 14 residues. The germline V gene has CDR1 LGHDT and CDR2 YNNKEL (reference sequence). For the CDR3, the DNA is TGTGCCAGCAGCCAGCAGGGTTTCCAAGAGACCCAGTACTTC. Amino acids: CASSQQGFQETQYF.

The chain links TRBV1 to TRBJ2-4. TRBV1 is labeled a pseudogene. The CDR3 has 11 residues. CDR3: CTSSPRALRYF. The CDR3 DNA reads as TGCACCAGCAGCCCCCGGGCCCTGCGGTACTTC.